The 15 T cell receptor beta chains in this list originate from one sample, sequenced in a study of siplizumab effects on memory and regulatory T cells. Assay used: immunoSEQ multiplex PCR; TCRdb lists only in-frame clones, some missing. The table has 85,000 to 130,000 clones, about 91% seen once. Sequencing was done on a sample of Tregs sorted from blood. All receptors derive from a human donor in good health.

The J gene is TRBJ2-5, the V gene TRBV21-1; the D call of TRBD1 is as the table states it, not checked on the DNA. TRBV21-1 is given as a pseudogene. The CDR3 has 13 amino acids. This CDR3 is CASTGRGQETQYF. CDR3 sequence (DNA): TGTGCCAGCACTGGCAGGGGGCAAGAGACCCAGTACTTC.

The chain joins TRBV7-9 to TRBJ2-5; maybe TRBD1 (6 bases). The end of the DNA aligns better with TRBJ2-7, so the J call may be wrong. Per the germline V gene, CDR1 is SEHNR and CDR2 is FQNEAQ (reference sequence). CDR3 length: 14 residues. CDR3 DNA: TGTGCCAGCAGCCCACAGGGCTATTCCTACGAGCAGTACTTC. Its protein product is CASSPQGYSYEQYF.

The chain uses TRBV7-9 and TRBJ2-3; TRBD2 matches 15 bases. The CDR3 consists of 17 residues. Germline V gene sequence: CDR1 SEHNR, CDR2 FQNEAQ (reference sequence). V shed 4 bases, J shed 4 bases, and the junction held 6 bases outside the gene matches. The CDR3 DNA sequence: TGTGCCAGCAGCTCCCGGACTAGCGGGAGGGTGCCAGATACGCAGTATTTT. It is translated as CASSSRTSGRVPDTQYF.

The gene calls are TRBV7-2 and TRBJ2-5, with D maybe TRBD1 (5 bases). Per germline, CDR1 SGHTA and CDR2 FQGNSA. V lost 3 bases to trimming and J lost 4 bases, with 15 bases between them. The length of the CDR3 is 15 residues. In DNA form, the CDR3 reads TGTGCCAGCAGCTTCTTCAGGGTGGGCGGAGAGACCCAGTACTTC. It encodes CASSFFRVGGETQYF.

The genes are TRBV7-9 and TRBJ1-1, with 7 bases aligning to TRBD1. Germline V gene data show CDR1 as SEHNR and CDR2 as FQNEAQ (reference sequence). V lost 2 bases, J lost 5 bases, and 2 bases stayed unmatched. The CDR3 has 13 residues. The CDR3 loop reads CASSLSGGTEAFF. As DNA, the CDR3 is TGTGCCAGCAGCTTATCAGGGGGAACTGAAGCTTTCTTT.

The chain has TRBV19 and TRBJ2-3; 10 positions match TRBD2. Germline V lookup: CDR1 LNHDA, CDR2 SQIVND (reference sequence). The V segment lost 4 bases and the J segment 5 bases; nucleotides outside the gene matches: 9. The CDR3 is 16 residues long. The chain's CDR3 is CASSTLLAGGRDTQYF. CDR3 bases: TGTGCCAGTAGTACATTGTTAGCGGGAGGAAGAGATACGCAGTATTTT.

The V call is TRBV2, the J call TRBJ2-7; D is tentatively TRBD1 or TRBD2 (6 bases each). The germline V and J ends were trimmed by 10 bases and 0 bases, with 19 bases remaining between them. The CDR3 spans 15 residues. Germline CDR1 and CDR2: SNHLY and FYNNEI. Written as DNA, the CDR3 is TGTGCCACAGAGGGAGGACAGCCCATCTCCTACGAGCAGTACTTC. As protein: CATEGGQPISYEQYF.

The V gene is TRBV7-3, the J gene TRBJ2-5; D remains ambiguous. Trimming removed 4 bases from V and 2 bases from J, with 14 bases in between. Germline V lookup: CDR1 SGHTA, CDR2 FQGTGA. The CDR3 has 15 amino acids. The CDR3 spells CASSSGPDPQETQYF. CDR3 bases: TGTGCCAGCAGCTCTGGACCGGACCCTCAAGAGACCCAGTACTTC.

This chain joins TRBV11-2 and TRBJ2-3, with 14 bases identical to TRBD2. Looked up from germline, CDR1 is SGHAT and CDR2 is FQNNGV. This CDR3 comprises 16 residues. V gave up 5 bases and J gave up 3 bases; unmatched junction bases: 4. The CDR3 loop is CASSPRTSGRTDTQYF. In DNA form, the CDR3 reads TGTGCCAGCAGCCCGCGGACTAGCGGGAGGACAGATACGCAGTATTTT.

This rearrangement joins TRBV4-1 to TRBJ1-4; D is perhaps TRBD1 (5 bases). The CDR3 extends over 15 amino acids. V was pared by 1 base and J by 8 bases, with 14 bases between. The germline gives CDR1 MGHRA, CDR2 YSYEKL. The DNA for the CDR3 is TGCGCCAGCAGCCAAGGGGTAGGGGTACAGGAAAAACTGTTTTTT. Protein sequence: CASSQGVGVQEKLFF.

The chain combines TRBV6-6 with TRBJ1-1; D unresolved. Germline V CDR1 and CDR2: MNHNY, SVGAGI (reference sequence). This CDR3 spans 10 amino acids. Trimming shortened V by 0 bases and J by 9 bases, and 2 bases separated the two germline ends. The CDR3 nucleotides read TGTGCCAGCAGTTACTCAAAAGCTTTCTTT. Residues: CASSYSKAFF.

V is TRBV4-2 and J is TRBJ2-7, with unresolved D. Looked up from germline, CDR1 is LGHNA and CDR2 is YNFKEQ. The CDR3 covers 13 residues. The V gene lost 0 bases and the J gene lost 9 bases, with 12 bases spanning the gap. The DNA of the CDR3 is TGTGCCAGCAGCCAAGAGCCGGGCGCGGCGCAGTACTTC. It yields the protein CASSQEPGAAQYF.

The DNA of the CDR3 is TGTGCCAGCAGCGTATCAGGGGACTCCTACAATGAGCAGTTCTTC. Residues: CASSVSGDSYNEQFF. The chain is built from TRBV9 and TRBJ2-1, with D possibly being TRBD1 (6 bases). Trimming pared 1 base from V and 0 bases from J, leaving 8 bases between. The CDR3 is 15 residues long. Germline V gene sequence: CDR1 SGDLS, CDR2 YYNGEE.

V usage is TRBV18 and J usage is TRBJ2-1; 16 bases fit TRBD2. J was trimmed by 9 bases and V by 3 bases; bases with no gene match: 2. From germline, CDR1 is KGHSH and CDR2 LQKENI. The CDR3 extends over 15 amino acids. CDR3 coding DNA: TGTGCCAGCTCACCCGGGACTAGCGGGAGGGCTGAGCAGTTCTTC. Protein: CASSPGTSGRAEQFF.

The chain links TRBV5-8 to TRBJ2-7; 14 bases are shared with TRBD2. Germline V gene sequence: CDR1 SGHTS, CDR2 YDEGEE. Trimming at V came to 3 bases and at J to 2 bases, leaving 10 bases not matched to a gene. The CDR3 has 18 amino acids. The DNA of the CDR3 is TGTGCCAGCAGCTCCCCCGGGACTAGCGGGAGTGCTGCCTACGAGCAGTACTTC. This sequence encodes CASSSPGTSGSAAYEQYF.